This TCR beta chain was captured in a study of T cells after yellow fever vaccination. About the study: CD3, CD45RA, CCR7 and CD95 were used to sort EM, EMRA, CM and Tscm memory subsets.

Findings of the study overall: Weaker, the secondary response peaked sooner, at day 5 versus 15. Subsequent to the booster, the majority of primary-vaccination clones reappeared (around 97% CD4, more than 70% CD8).

Template switching with 5'RACE generated the TCR cDNA and added a universal primer site and UMIs. TCRdb reprocessed the 5' RACE reads via MiXCR and lists one record per CDR3 protein. The sample consists of about 5,800 distinct CDR3 sequences, about 6.3% of them appearing once. This clonotype was counted at least ten times. This CDR3 is 13 amino acids long. The V gene's germline CDR1 is DFQATT and CDR2 SNEGSKA (reference sequence). The V and J ends lost 6 bases and 5 bases, in that order; junction bases with no gene match: 4. The sequence came from a man aged 18 to 29 who received the YFV17D yellow fever vaccine. The chain carries TRBV20-1 and TRBJ1-5; TRBD1 matches 10 bases. This material consisted of PBMCs, either bulk or a sorted T-cell subset (CD4+, CD8+, memory, or dextramer-sorted; not recorded which), taken more than 14 days after the first yellow fever vaccination. The chain's CDR3 is CSALTGGDQPQHF. Here the CDR3 DNA reads TGCAGTGCCCTGACAGGGGGCGATCAGCCCCAGCATTTT.